The rows below give T cell receptor beta chains drawn from one sample of a study. Using its own MiXCR run on the RT-PCR reads, TCRdb lists one record per CDR3 protein. The sample consists of more than 600,000 distinct CDR3 sequences, 14% of them appearing once. The sequenced sample consisted of memory CD4+ T cells from blood. Receptor source: a female donor in good health, serving as a healthy control. Both conserved end residues are part of each CDR3. A D gene is named only where the DNA matches it firmly. For some rows the clone size is stated as once, few or many, or as a class when expanded; others skip it.

V gene	D gene	J gene	clone size	CDR3 DNA	CDR3 protein
TRBV20-1	NA	TRBJ2-1	few	TGCAGTGCTAGAGATCCAACTTTGAATGAGCAGTTCTTC	CSARDPTLNEQFF
TRBV5-1	NA	TRBJ2-2	few	TGCGCCAGCAGCTTGGATCCGCTGAACGGGGAGCTGTTTTTT	CASSLDPLNGELFF
TRBV5-6	NA	TRBJ2-2	NA	TGTGCCAGCAGCCCCCCAGGGAGGTTTACCGGGGAGCTGTTTTTT	CASSPPGRFTGELFF
TRBV12-3/TRBV12-4	NA	TRBJ1-1	many	TGTGCCAGCACTGGGATGGTCTTCAGCAAAGCTTTCTTT	CASTGMVFSKAFF
TRBV12-3/TRBV12-4	TRBD1	TRBJ1-2	few	TGTGCCAGCTTTACCCCCGGGACAGGGTATGGCTACACCTTC	CASFTPGTGYGYTF
TRBV5-1	TRBD1	TRBJ1-1	once	TGCGCCAGCAGCCGCCGGGACAGCGAGATGGGGACCTACACTGAAGCTTTCTTT	CASSRRDSEMGTYTEAFF
TRBV5-1	TRBD2	TRBJ2-3	many	TGCGCCAGCAGCTTCAGCGGGAGGGGGTATTTT	CASSFSGRGYF
TRBV11-2	NA	TRBJ2-3	NA	TGTGCCAGCAGCTTCGGAGATTTTACAGATACGCAGTATTTT	CASSFGDFTDTQYF
TRBV28	TRBD1	TRBJ1-5	NA	TGTGCCAGCAGCTGGGGACAGGGGTCGGCGCCCCAGCATTTT	CASSWGQGSAPQHF
TRBV28	TRBD1	TRBJ1-2	few	TGTGCCAGCAGTGACTACAGGGGGCCAGGGGGTGGCTACACCTTC	CASSDYRGPGGGYTF
TRBV7-2	NA	TRBJ1-2	NA	TGTGCCAGCAGCTTTGGCCCAAGAGAAGGCTACACCTTC	CASSFGPREGYTF
TRBV10-3	NA	TRBJ2-1	NA	TGTGCCATCAGGGCAAGCGGAGGGGGGCCATACAATGAGCAGTTCTTC	CAIRASGGGPYNEQFF
TRBV7-2	NA	TRBJ2-2	NA	TGTGCCAGCAGCTTACGGGGGGCGGGCACCGGGGAGCTGTTTTTT	CASSLRGAGTGELFF
TRBV9	NA	TRBJ1-1	few	TGTGCCAGCAGCTTCCAGACAGCGAACACTGAAGCTTTCTTT	CASSFQTANTEAFF
TRBV7-2	NA	TRBJ2-5	many	TGTGCCAGCAGCTTAGAAGGCCAGGGCCAAGAGACCCAGTACTTC	CASSLEGQGQETQYF
TRBV6-2/TRBV6-3	NA	TRBJ2-5	NA	TGTGCCAGCAGTTACCCCGACAGAAAGACCCAGTACTTC	CASSYPDRKTQYF
TRBV5-1	TRBD2	TRBJ2-7	many	TGCGCCAGCAGAGGCGGACTAGCGGGAGACGAGCAGTACTTC	CASRGGLAGDEQYF
TRBV29-1	NA	TRBJ1-1	NA	TGCAGCGTCTGGGACCAGCACACTGAAGCTTTCTTT	CSVWDQHTEAFF
TRBV5-1	NA	TRBJ2-7	NA	TGCGCCAGCAGCCCGGACCGGGGGCGGGGAACCTACGAGCAGTACTTC	CASSPDRGRGTYEQYF
TRBV11-2	NA	TRBJ1-4	few	TGTGCCAGCAGCCCGACGTTAATCAACCAGGGTGAAAAACTGTTTTTT	CASSPTLINQGEKLFF
TRBV9	NA	TRBJ2-7	once	TGTGCCAGCAGCGTAGCGGCAGACAGAGACGAGCAGTACTTC	CASSVAADRDEQYF
TRBV12-3/TRBV12-4	NA	TRBJ2-5	many	TGTGCCAGCAGGGGGGATGGAGAGACCCAGTACTTC	CASRGDGETQYF
TRBV9	TRBD2	TRBJ2-7	few	TGTGCCAGCAGCCCTCAGACTAGCGGGGGATCCTACGAGCAGTACTTC	CASSPQTSGGSYEQYF
TRBV6-2/TRBV6-3	NA	TRBJ2-1	NA	TGTGCCAGCAGTTCACGTGTTGAGCAGTTCTTC	CASSSRVEQFF
TRBV14	NA	TRBJ1-2	NA	TGTGCCAGCAGCCAAGCGGAATCAGCGGACTATGGCTACACCTTC	CASSQAESADYGYTF
TRBV7-9	NA	TRBJ1-1	few	TGTGCCAGCAGTGGACTGACGAACACTGAAGCTTTCTTT	CASSGLTNTEAFF
TRBV5-1	NA	TRBJ2-1	many	TGCGCCAGCAGCTTGGGGCTCCGCACATACAATGAGCAGTTCTTC	CASSLGLRTYNEQFF
TRBV6-2/TRBV6-3	NA	TRBJ2-7	NA	TGTGCCAGCGGAGTACGGCGGGACTCCTACGAGCAGTACTTC	CASGVRRDSYEQYF
TRBV18	TRBD1	TRBJ1-1	few	TGTGCCAGCTCACCACAAACGGGAAGGGGGCGGACTGAAGCTTTCTTT	CASSPQTGRGRTEAFF
TRBV20-1	NA	TRBJ1-1	many	TGCAGTGGAGGGGCGAGGAACACTGAAGCTTTCTTT	CSGGARNTEAFF
TRBV5-1	NA	TRBJ2-3	NA	TGCGCCAGCAGCTTGGGGACCGCCTTCACAGATACGCAGTATTTT	CASSLGTAFTDTQYF
TRBV6-5	NA	TRBJ1-4	NA	TGTGCCAGCAGTTACCTCCACCGGGGGGAAAAACTGTTTTTT	CASSYLHRGEKLFF
TRBV3-1	TRBD2	TRBJ2-3	few	TGTGCCAGCAGCCAATACCTAGCGGGAATTCGAGATACGCAGTATTTT	CASSQYLAGIRDTQYF
TRBV18	NA	TRBJ1-3	few	TGTGCCAGCTCAAAAGACTCTGGAAACACCATATATTTT	CASSKDSGNTIYF
TRBV12-3/TRBV12-4	TRBD1	TRBJ2-5	few	TGTGCCAGCAGTCCTAGAGGGACAGACCAAGAGACCCAGTACTTC	CASSPRGTDQETQYF
TRBV7-9	NA	TRBJ1-5	many	TGTGCCAGCAGCCACTTACCCGGGACACAAGGCAGCAATCAGCCCCAGCATTTT	CASSHLPGTQGSNQPQHF